This TCR beta chain was sequenced for a study of cytomegalovirus exposure and HLA in healthy donors. V lost 6 bases, J lost 5 bases, and 16 bases lay in between. The V gene's germline CDR1 is MNHNS and CDR2 SASEGT. The CDR3 sequence is 15 residues long. Primers: 60 Vbeta forward and 13 Jbeta reverse. Using immunoSEQ multiplex PCR, the repertoire was profiled, and TCRdb retains in-frame clones only, with some absent. The top ten clones hold approximately 2.6% of a sample with 100,000 to 150,000 clones, approximately 72% of them seen once. Sequences were obtained from PBMCs. The chain uses TRBV6-1 and TRBJ1-4; D remains unclear. The receptor was isolated from a human donor in good health. In nucleotides, the CDR3 is TGTGCCAGCAGGGACCGCAGAAGGGAGAATGAAAAACTGTTTTTT. This codes for CASRDRRRENEKLFF.